This T cell receptor (beta chain) was found in a study of blood T cells in healthy people across ages. Remarks on this clonotype: As yet, its antigen is unknown.

Deletions cut 6 bases from V and 7 bases from J, with 21 bases between. The CDR3 runs to 15 residues. Looked up from germline, CDR1 is MNHEY and CDR2 is SMNVEV (reference sequence). Study-wide results and caveats: Older age coincided with a roughly linear decline in TCR beta diversity per million T cells.

Next came a second PCR, run for about 6 to 12 cycles, which used a sample-barcoded 5' primer along with a J-beta primer mix. TCRdb fed the 5' RACE reads into MiXCR, producing one record per CDR3 protein. The repertoire holds approximately 850,000 distinct CDR3 sequences, with under 45% as singletons. The clonotype comes from a man aged 55 to 70 in good health. Sequences were obtained from blood. The V call is TRBV27, the J call TRBJ1-2; perhaps TRBD1 as D (6 bases). In nucleotides, the CDR3 is TGTGCCAGCAGCCCATCCACAGGGATGGTATCTGGCTACACCTTC. Translated: CASSPSTGMVSGYTF.